One T cell receptor (beta chain) is described in this entry. Repertoires were generated with immunoSEQ multiplex PCR, while TCRdb's copy carries only in-frame clones and drops some. The sample carries 90,000 to 110,000 clones, around 82% recorded once. The data derive from a study of control samples from healthy donors and cancer patients. The CDR3 length is 14 residues. The V and J ends lost 2 bases and 6 bases respectively, with 11 bases between them. In germline, CDR1 is MNHEY, CDR2 SMNVEV (reference sequence). Sequenced sample: blood. This clonotype was obtained from a woman aged 50 to 60 in good health. The chain carries TRBV27 and TRBJ1-5; TRBD1 is a possible D gene (5 bases). The CDR3 DNA follows: TGTGCCAGCAGTTTAACGGCAGGGCCTCAGCCCCAGCATTTT. It codes for CASSLTAGPQPQHF.